The clone carrying this T cell receptor beta chain came up once. What it binds is not known. The germline CDR1 and CDR2 sequences are SGHTA and FQGNSA. The ends were cut back, 5 bases at V and 5 bases at J, with 13 bases in the middle. The CDR3 length is 14 residues. The entry originates in a study of lymphopenia after photon versus proton radiotherapy. Findings and caveats of the study: Under photons, naive T cells and diversity fell while effector/memory populations rose.

Method: immunoSEQ multiplex PCR; TCRdb's copy keeps in-frame clones and lacks some. Among about 160,000 clones listed, 88% were seen once. The chain combines TRBV7-2 with TRBJ2-1; no definite D call. The sequencing used peripheral blood, collected from a patient treated with photon-based radiotherapy. The TCR comes from a man in his fifties or sixties with gastric cancer. CDR3 nucleotides: TGTGCCAGCAGCCTGTACGGAAGGGACAATGAGCAGTTCTTC. Its translation: CASSLYGRDNEQFF.